These T cell receptor beta chains were read from a single sample in a study of blood T cell repertoires in COVID-19. Method: immunoSEQ multiplex PCR; TCRdb's copy keeps in-frame clones and lacks some. Of some 180,000 clones in the sample, roughly 82% were seen once. The sample taken for sequencing was PBMCs or T cells enriched from blood (not recorded which). The receptors stem from a woman in her sixties or seventies with acute COVID-19. The CDR3 runs from the conserved cysteine through the conserved F or W. Each record gives: J gene, V gene, D gene, clone size, CDR3 protein, CDR3 DNA. A D gene is named only where the DNA matches it firmly. Rows give clone size only sometimes, using once, few, many, or a class for an expanded clone.

TRBJ1-6 TRBV7-9 - - CASSLGEGRSPLHF TGTGCCAGCAGCTTAGGTGAGGGTAGGTCACCCCTCCACTTT
TRBJ2-1 TRBV5-4 - once CASSLASKRVDNEQFF TGTGCCAGCAGCTTGGCTTCAAAGCGGGTGGACAATGAGCAGTTCTTC
TRBJ2-1 TRBV13 - - CASGEEAYNEQFF TGTGCCAGCGGCGAGGAGGCCTACAATGAGCAGTTCTTC
TRBJ1-1 TRBV7-9 TRBD1 - CASSLGGTGGKTEAFF TGTGCCAGCAGCTTAGGGGGGACAGGGGGCAAGACTGAAGCTTTCTTT
TRBJ2-1 TRBV24-1 TRBD1 - CATSDRTGDQQFF TGTGCCACCAGTGATCGGACAGGGGATCAACAGTTCTTC
TRBJ2-2 TRBV18 TRBD1 - CASSLGQGNTGELFF TGTGCCAGCTCACTGGGACAGGGAAACACCGGGGAGCTGTTTTTT
TRBJ1-2 TRBV11-2 TRBD1 - CASSSFRGQAGSGYTF TGTGCCAGCAGCTCTTTTCGGGGACAGGCGGGTTCTGGCTACACCTTC
TRBJ1-5 TRBV10-2 - - CASSEAESWPQHF TGCGCCAGCAGTGAGGCAGAAAGTTGGCCCCAGCATTTT
TRBJ2-6 TRBV3-1/TRBV3-2 - few CASSQDSTGANVLTF TGTGCCAGCAGCCAAGACAGTACAGGGGCCAACGTCCTGACTTTC
TRBJ2-2 TRBV10-1 TRBD1 once CASSEPGGRAGELFF TGCGCCAGCAGTGAGCCAGGGGGACGAGCCGGGGAGCTGTTTTTT
TRBJ1-2 TRBV11-2 - - CASSTRRFSGVQASWGYTF TGTGCCAGCAGCACTAGGCGGTTTAGCGGGGTACAGGCCTCTTGGGGCTACACCTTC
TRBJ2-1 TRBV7-2 TRBD2 - CASTRGGDNEQFF TGTGCCAGCACCCGGGGGGGAGACAATGAGCAGTTCTTC
TRBJ2-6 TRBV29-1 - - CSVSGAGANVLTF TGCAGCGTTTCAGGGGCTGGGGCCAACGTCCTGACTTTC
TRBJ2-1 TRBV6-5 - - CASQVGAGEQFF TGTGCCAGCCAGGTGGGGGCGGGTGAGCAGTTCTTC
TRBJ1-2 TRBV24-1 TRBD1 - CATSEGGGGNYGYTF TGTGCCACCAGTGAAGGAGGGGGCGGGAACTATGGCTACACCTTC
TRBJ1-1 TRBV4-2 - - CASSLKGLSFF TGTGCCAGCAGCCTCAAGGGGCTGTCTTTCTTT
TRBJ2-1 TRBV7-2 TRBD1 - CASSVHRGVSYNEQFF TGTGCCAGCAGCGTCCACAGGGGAGTTTCCTACAATGAGCAGTTCTTC